This entry lists 2 T cell receptor beta chains sequenced from one sample in a study of T cell repertoires in cytomegalovirus infection. TCRdb used MiXCR to reprocess the reads, holding one entry per CDR3 protein. The profile covers approximately 910,000 distinct CDR3 sequences, with around 31% appearing a single time and over 12% taken by the ten largest. These receptors are not linked to any known antigen. The sequenced sample was cultured CD8+ T cells from PBMCs, obtained from culture after CMV antigen stimulation. These receptors all come from a human donor in good health (CMV status not recorded). Some clones in this sample may be carry-over from other donors' samples.

V usage is TRBV27 and J usage is TRBJ2-7, with D tentatively TRBD2 (5 bases). Germline lookup yields CDR1 MNHEY and CDR2 SMNVEV (reference sequence). Trimming removed 1 base at V and 0 bases at J, with 10 bases between. The CDR3 runs to 15 residues. The CDR3 sequence: CASSLYAGNSYEQYV. For the CDR3, the DNA is TGTGCCAGCAGTTTATATGCCGGGAACTCCTACGAGCAGTACGTC.

This clonotype was recorded at least ten times. This chain links TRBV7-2 with TRBJ1-5; D uncertain. Per the germline V gene, CDR1 is SGHTA and CDR2 is FQGNSA. Trimming pared 5 bases from V and 7 bases from J, leaving 12 bases between. The CDR3 covers 13 residues. The CDR3 region has the DNA TGTGCCAGCAGCCCCGGGCCGCCCCAGCCCCAGCATTTT. Protein: CASSPGPPQPQHF.